This T cell receptor beta chain was identified during a study of blood T cells in healthy people across ages. The study, taken as a whole, reports: Comparison with aged donors showed that long-lived donors had more naive CD4+ cells and higher diversity. A strong correlation between TCR beta diversity and naive T cell percentage was seen.

Together with a sample-barcoded 5' primer, a J-beta primer mix was included in a second PCR lasting roughly 6 to 12 cycles. TCRdb processed the 5' RACE reads anew with MiXCR; each CDR3 protein has one entry. The table includes 950,000 to 1,200,000 distinct CDR3 sequences, 35% to 40% detected once. This CDR3 contains 15 residues. Germline lookup yields CDR1 KGHDR and CDR2 SFDVKD. This clonotype was observed once. Its matching antigen is unknown. The J gene is TRBJ2-1, the V gene TRBV24-1, with 8 bases lining up with TRBD2. The J call may be mistaken, given a closer DNA end match to TRBJ2-7. The TCR originated in a man aged 18 to 35 in good health. The material sequenced was blood. CDR3 loop: CATSEGTSGYNEQYF. DNA for the CDR3: TGTGCCACCAGTGAGGGGACTAGTGGTTACAATGAGCAGTACTTC.